Detailed here is one TCR beta chain. A sample-barcoded 5' primer and a J-beta primer mix were used in a second PCR of about 7 to 11 cycles. TCRdb recomputed calls from the 5' RACE reads with MiXCR, one row per CDR3 protein. The sample includes 550,000 to 800,000 distinct CDR3 sequences, about 34% seen only once; the top ten take less than 20%. This sample is drawn from a study of blood T cells in healthy people across ages. The germline CDR1 and CDR2 sequences are MNHEY and SVGAGI. The V end lost 6 bases, the J end lost 2 bases, and 13 bases lay between the germline ends. The CDR3 totals 14 residues. Donors each provided 7.5 to 10 milliliters of peripheral blood.

Source material: blood. The clonotype was recovered from a woman of 80 years or more in good health. The chain has TRBV6-5 and TRBJ1-2; tentatively, D is TRBD1 (5 bases). The CDR3 nucleotides are TGTGCCAGCAGCGCGGACACCTGGAACTATGGCTACACCTTC. It codes for CASSADTWNYGYTF.